A single T cell receptor beta chain is shown here with its context. Its cognate antigen is unknown. This entry is derived from a study of T-cell memory formation after mild COVID-19. The study, taken as a whole, reports: Second-wave clones reaching peak frequency on day 37 lacked confirmed SARS-CoV-2 specificity. The CD4+ clones that contracted clustered mainly within CM and EM, and the CD8+ clones concentrated in EMRA. CD4/CD8 balance held among clones contracting day 15 to 85, and later expanders leaned CD4+. The appearance of some responding clones in pre-infection memory suggested that cross-reactive memory joined.

Germline CDR1 reads SEHNR; CDR2 reads FQNEAQ (reference sequence). There are 15 residues in the CDR3. V was clipped by 1 base and J by 7 bases; unmatched bases: 4. TCRdb redid the calling of the 5' RACE reads with MiXCR, one entry per CDR3 protein. Of 150,000 to 200,000 distinct CDR3 sequences in the sample, more than 14% were seen once. Sequenced sample: PBMCs or a T cell subset sorted from them (not recorded which). This rearrangement joins TRBV7-9 to TRBJ2-7, with 13 positions matching TRBD2. The receptor comes from an adult woman who had mild COVID-19 (a few samples of this study predate the infection). Cell type and time point are not known. The CDR3 region is CASSLGTSGSEEQYF. Here the CDR3 DNA reads TGTGCCAGCAGCTTAGGGACTAGCGGGAGTGAAGAGCAGTACTTC.